These 26 T cell receptor beta chains were all obtained from the same sample, sequenced in a study of shared clonotypes between healthy human individuals. Naive CD8 populations comprised CD45RO-negative cells positively selected for CCR7, excluding terminally differentiated effector memory CD45RA+ cells. The assay was immunoSEQ multiplex PCR, and TCRdb's table has in-frame clones only and misses some. Found here are 800,000 to 950,000 clones, about 97% of them singletons; the top ten hold 0.2% to 0.25%. Sequencing was performed on naive CD8+ T cells sorted from blood. These TCRs come from a man younger than 45 in good health.

The chain is built from TRBV25-1 and TRBJ1-1, with 8 positions matching TRBD1. CDR3 length: 13 amino acids. Losses at the gene ends were 8 bases for V and 0 bases for J; bases not matched to a gene: 2. The germline gives CDR1 MGHDK, CDR2 SYGVNS. The CDR3 sequence: CASGQGMNTEAFF. In DNA form, the CDR3 reads TGTGCCAGCGGACAGGGAATGAACACTGAAGCTTTCTTT.

This chain connects TRBV27 to TRBJ1-4, with 9 bases matching TRBD1. Losses at the gene ends were 5 bases for V and 7 bases for J; bases not matched to a gene: 11. From germline, CDR1 is MNHEY and CDR2 SMNVEV (reference sequence). CDR3 size: 16 residues. CDR3 protein: CASSTKNRGRGEKLFF. CDR3 nucleotide sequence: TGTGCCAGCAGTACCAAAAACAGGGGGCGCGGTGAAAAACTGTTTTTT.

The chain recombines TRBV11-2 with TRBJ1-1; the match to TRBD1 covers 8 bases. The V gene's germline CDR1 is SGHAT and CDR2 FQNNGV. This CDR3 contains 14 residues. V dropped 7 bases and J dropped 3; count of bases not matched to a gene: 7. The CDR3 DNA reads TGTGCCAGCAATGAACCGACAGGGGACACTGAAGCTTTCTTT. Residues: CASNEPTGDTEAFF.

This sequence joins TRBV7-3 and TRBJ2-1; D ambiguous. Germline assignment: CDR1 SGHTA and CDR2 FQGTGA. V was trimmed by 3 bases and J by 7 bases, leaving 16 bases between them. The length of the CDR3 is 15 residues. CDR3 DNA sequence: TGTGCCAGCAGCTTCGTAGAATCGCCTAATAATGAGCAGTTCTTC. This gives the protein CASSFVESPNNEQFF.

This clone appeared once. CDR3 DNA: TGTGCCACCAGCAGAGATCGACAGTACTACGAGCAGTACTTC. It encodes CATSRDRQYYEQYF. This chain joins TRBV15 and TRBJ2-7; perhaps TRBD1 as D (5 bases). CDR3 length: 14 amino acids. Trimming took off 0 bases at V and 3 bases at J, with 9 bases between the two ends. Germline V lookup: CDR1 LNHNV, CDR2 YYDKDF (reference sequence).

The V and J genes are TRBV29-1 and TRBJ2-7, with D possibly being TRBD1 (6 bases). The V end was cut by 8 bases, the J end by 3 bases, with 17 bases between. CDR1 is SQVTM and CDR2 is ANQGSEA in the germline V gene. The CDR3 loop spans 13 amino acids. The CDR3 is CSKRTAPNYEQYF. CDR3 in DNA: TGCAGCAAAAGGACAGCACCAAACTACGAGCAGTACTTC.

For the CDR3, the DNA is TGTGCCAGCAGCTTAGGCCCAGCGGGAGGGCTCTACAATGAGCAGTTCTTC. Its translation: CASSLGPAGGLYNEQFF. The chain has TRBV7-9 and TRBJ2-1; 10 bases map to TRBD2. The CDR3 loop spans 17 amino acids. The trim removed 1 base at V and 3 bases at J, leaving 6 bases unmatched. The germline V gene encodes CDR1 SEHNR and CDR2 FQNEAQ (reference sequence).

This CDR3 reads CASSELGYSNQPQHF. The CDR3 nucleotides read TGTGCCAGCAGTGAACTAGGCTATAGCAATCAGCCCCAGCATTTT. The V and J genes are TRBV2 and TRBJ1-5, with D uncertain. CDR1 SNHLY and CDR2 FYNNEI come from the germline V gene. The CDR3 is 15 amino acids. V was cut by 2 bases and J by 0 bases, with 8 bases left in between.

V and J are TRBV10-3 and TRBJ2-7, with D possibly TRBD2 on 6 matching bases. The ends were cut back, 6 bases at V and 3 bases at J, with 9 bases in the middle. CDR3 size: 12 residues. Germline V gene lookup returns CDR1 ENHRY and CDR2 SYGVKD. The CDR3 is CAISGTFYEQYF. The CDR3 nucleotides are TGTGCCATCAGCGGGACTTTCTACGAGCAGTACTTC.

The rearrangement links TRBV2 to TRBJ1-4, with D perhaps matching TRBD1 (6 bases). With 3 bases removed from V and 8 bases from J, the gap between germline ends came to 13 bases. The germline V gene has CDR1 SNHLY and CDR2 FYNNEI. This CDR3 contains 14 residues. The CDR3 reads CASSDGGAREKLFF. CDR3 nucleotide sequence: TGTGCCAGCAGTGATGGGGGCGCGAGGGAAAAACTGTTTTTT.

V is TRBV10-1 and J is TRBJ2-3; TRBD1 matches at 9 bases. The CDR3 sequence is 15 residues long. CDR1 and CDR2 from the germline V gene are WNHNN and SYGVQD (reference sequence). V dropped 2 bases and J dropped 4; count of bases not matched to a gene: 4. Here the CDR3 DNA reads TGCGCCAGCAGTGAGGTGGGACAGGGTGCAGATACGCAGTATTTT. Its translation is CASSEVGQGADTQYF.

The J gene is TRBJ1-2, the V gene TRBV10-3; 9 bases are shared with TRBD1. J lost 2 bases, V lost 7 bases, and 14 bases had no gene match. Looked up from germline, CDR1 is ENHRY and CDR2 is SYGVKD. The CDR3 runs to 17 residues. The CDR3 reads CAITSDSGTGLNYGYTF. As DNA, the CDR3 is TGTGCCATCACCTCAGACTCCGGGACAGGGCTCAACTATGGCTACACCTTC.

This chain connects TRBV4-1 to TRBJ1-5; perhaps TRBD1 as D (6 bases). Germline V gene lookup returns CDR1 MGHRA and CDR2 YSYEKL. The germline V and J ends were trimmed by 3 bases and 7 bases, with 16 bases remaining between them. There are 15 residues in the CDR3. The CDR3 is CASSHQQGSQQPQHF. CDR3 in DNA: TGCGCCAGCAGCCACCAACAGGGTTCTCAGCAGCCCCAGCATTTT.

J is TRBJ2-7 and V is TRBV6-5, with D uncertain. This CDR3 region has 13 residues. V dropped 5 bases and J dropped 2 bases, with 10 bases sitting between them. CDR1 is MNHEY, CDR2 SVGAGI, per germline. For the CDR3, the DNA is TGTGCCAGCAGTCTTTCCGGCCCCTACGAGCAGTACTTC. This sequence encodes CASSLSGPYEQYF.

V is TRBV7-6 and J is TRBJ1-4; TRBD1 is a possible D gene (5 bases). The CDR3 covers 14 residues. Germline CDR1 is SGHVS and CDR2 is FNYEAQ. V was cut by 5 bases and J by 1 base, with 8 bases left in between. CDR3 loop: CASSPGGTNEKLFF. CDR3 nucleotide sequence: TGTGCCAGCAGCCCGGGGGGAACTAATGAAAAACTGTTTTTT.

V is TRBV10-3 and J is TRBJ1-5, with D unclear. Germline V gene sequence: CDR1 ENHRY, CDR2 SYGVKD. V was shortened by 3 bases and J by 2 bases, with 8 bases between the two germline ends. The CDR3 spans 14 residues. The CDR3 loop reads CAISDELGNQPQHF. The CDR3 DNA reads as TGTGCCATCAGTGATGAGCTGGGCAATCAGCCCCAGCATTTT.

Points on this clone: One junction end disagrees with the germline gene, perhaps due to a read error. V is TRBV9 and J is TRBJ1-2; D is unresolved. Germline V CDR1 and CDR2: SGDLS, YYNGEE. The CDR3 loop spans 9 amino acids. For the CDR3, the DNA is TGTGCCAGCAGCCCCCGTGGATCCTTC. It translates to CASSPRGSF. The full variable domain, in which reference TRBV9 and TRBJ1-2 provide the parts outside the CDR3, is DSGVTQTPKHLITATGQRVTLRCSPRSGDLSVYWYQQSLDQGLQFLIQYYNGEERAKGNILERFSAQQFPDLHSELNLSSLELGDSALYFCASSPRGSFGSGTRLTVV.

This clone has just one count. The V gene is TRBV5-6, the J gene TRBJ1-1; D not resolved. V lost 0 bases, J lost 0 bases, and 6 bases lay in between. The V gene's germline CDR1 is SGHDT and CDR2 YYEEEE. The CDR3 totals 14 residues. CDR3 residues: CASSLGGLNTEAFF. The CDR3 DNA reads TGTGCCAGCAGCTTGGGTGGCCTGAACACTGAAGCTTTCTTT.

The genes are TRBV10-3 and TRBJ2-2, with a weak D call TRBD1 (5 bases). Germline loops: CDR1 ENHRY, CDR2 SYGVKD. This CDR3 contains 14 residues. V lost 7 bases, J lost 4 bases, and 13 bases lay in between. The DNA of the CDR3 is TGTGCCATCATGCCAGGGTCGGGCACCGGGGAGCTGTTTTTT. Translating gives CAIMPGSGTGELFF.

This clone was recorded only once. The V call is TRBV29-1, the J call TRBJ2-3; 7 bases are shared with TRBD1. After removal of 3 bases from V and 4 bases from J, the junction contained 7 bases not matched to a gene. Germline CDR1 is SQVTM and CDR2 is ANQGSEA. There are 14 residues in the CDR3. Here the CDR3 DNA reads TGCAGCGTTGACCCGACAGGGTCCCCAGATACGCAGTATTTT. Translation gives CSVDPTGSPDTQYF.

The count of this clone is one. The chain links TRBV13 to TRBJ2-7; 11 nucleotides align to TRBD1. CDR1 and CDR2 (germline): PRHDT, FYEKMQ (reference sequence). V lost 10 bases and J lost 4; bases outside the gene matches: 9. The CDR3 is 14 amino acids. For the CDR3, the DNA is TGTGCCACATCGGCCGGGACAGGGGGATACGAGCAGTACTTC. Its translation: CATSAGTGGYEQYF.

The chain couples TRBV6-5 to TRBJ2-5; D is ambiguous. V dropped 6 bases and J dropped 5 bases, with 19 bases sitting between them. Germline lookup yields CDR1 MNHEY and CDR2 SVGAGI. The CDR3 is 15 amino acids. The CDR3 coding sequence is TGTGCCAGCAGGATTTTCCAGACGCTAGGGGAGACCCAGTACTTC. As protein: CASRIFQTLGETQYF.

The rearrangement links TRBV7-9 to TRBJ2-5, with TRBD2 as a possible D gene (6 bases). This CDR3 contains 15 residues. V lost 5 bases and J lost 2, with 15 bases in between. Germline V lookup: CDR1 SEHNR, CDR2 FQNEAQ (reference sequence). The CDR3: CASSLRVSGQETQYF. CDR3 coding DNA: TGTGCCAGCAGCCTTCGGGTGAGCGGGCAAGAGACCCAGTACTTC.

The V call is TRBV21-1, the J call TRBJ2-7. TRBV21-1 is marked as a pseudogene. This CDR3 has 14 residues. Here the CDR3 DNA reads TGTGCCAGCAGCAAAGGCAGGAGCCTCTACGAGCAGTACTTC. Translating gives CASSKGRSLYEQYF.

The gene calls are TRBV5-1 and TRBJ2-7; 8 bases match TRBD1. V was pared by 3 bases and J by 3 bases, with 8 bases of the junction left unmatched. The germline V gene has CDR1 SGHRS and CDR2 YFSETQ. This CDR3 is 15 amino acids long. Here the CDR3 DNA reads TGCGCCAGCAGCTCCGGACAGGGCTCCTACTACGAGCAGTACTTC. Translating gives CASSSGQGSYYEQYF. The whole variable domain, filled in from reference TRBV5-1 and TRBJ2-7, reads KAGVTQTPRYLIKTRGQQVTLSCSPISGHRSVSWYQQTPGQGLQFLFEYFSETQRNKGNFPGRFSGRQFSNSRSEMNVSTLELGDSALYLCASSSGQGSYYEQYFGPGTRLTVT.

J is TRBJ2-2 and V is TRBV5-1; 12 nucleotides align to TRBD1. This CDR3 spans 17 amino acids. From germline, CDR1 is SGHRS and CDR2 YFSETQ. Trimming cost V 4 bases and J 4 bases; bases outside gene matches: 8. CDR3 loop: CASSTGQGARITGELFF. The CDR3 DNA is TGCGCCAGCAGCACGGGACAGGGGGCGCGTATCACCGGGGAGCTGTTTTTT.